This T cell receptor beta chain is from a study of T-cell reconstitution after alpha-beta-depleted transplantation in children. Unique molecular identifiers were used to barcode this TCRbeta library. TCRdb itself ran the PCR reads through MiXCR, one entry per CDR3 protein. The repertoire holds hundreds of thousands of distinct CDR3 sequences, with under 20% as singletons. Regarding this clonotype: Its antigen is still unknown.

Points from the study as a whole: Reportedly, roughly two months post-transplant, alpha-beta T cells arose from several hundred expanded graft clones. The study traced high day-60 TCRbeta diversity in some patients to surviving recipient T cells and thymic progenitors. T-cell counts and diversity were attributed mostly to newly produced T cells one year after transplant.

This TCR was recovered from a male patient younger than 18 who had a stem cell transplant for acute lymphoblastic leukemia, so the T cells may come from the graft donor. Sequences were derived from PBMCs, mostly from graft donor cells, sampled 360 days after TCRalphabeta/CD19-depleted stem cell transplant.

The CDR3 DNA reads TGTGCCAGCAGTTTGAACCGGCTTCGAGGAGTTTATGGCTACACCTTC. Translating it yields CASSLNRLRGVYGYTF. The chain links TRBV12-3 or TRBV12-4 to TRBJ1-2; D is undetermined. Deletions cut 3 bases from V and 5 bases from J, with 19 bases between. CDR3 length equals 16 residues.